One and the same sample provided the 27 T cell receptor beta chains below, sequenced in a study of OX40 agonist ivuxolimab in advanced cancers. TCRdb's copy holds only in-frame clones and misses some; the assay was immunoSEQ multiplex PCR. The sample includes around 68,000 clones, under 95% of them seen just once. Material: CD4+ or CD8+ T cells sorted from blood, obtained in a trial of the OX40 agonist ivuxolimab. These TCRs come from an adult with an advanced solid tumor such as melanoma, head and neck, liver or kidney cancer.

The rearrangement uses TRBV4-1 and TRBJ1-2, with a tentative D call TRBD1 (5 bases). Germline V lookup: CDR1 MGHRA, CDR2 YSYEKL. The germline V and J ends were trimmed by 0 bases and 1 base, with 9 bases remaining between them. This CDR3 comprises 15 residues. This CDR3 reads CASSQEGQGNYGYTF. CDR3 bases: TGCGCCAGCAGCCAAGAGGGGCAGGGTAACTATGGCTACACCTTC.

CDR3 protein: CASAARVDYGYTF. CDR3 sequence (DNA): TGTGCCAGCGCGGCGCGGGTAGACTATGGCTACACCTTC. This rearrangement joins TRBV27 to TRBJ1-2; no clear D gene. CDR1 and CDR2 from the germline V gene are MNHEY and SMNVEV (reference sequence). Trimming stripped 8 bases from V and 3 bases from J, with 13 bases between. The CDR3 runs to 13 residues.

This chain uses TRBV5-5 with TRBJ2-7; possibly TRBD1 for D (6 bases). The length of the CDR3 is 14 residues. V gave up 2 bases and J gave up 0 bases, with 9 bases separating them. CDR1 and CDR2 (germline): SGHKS, YYEKEE (reference sequence). For the CDR3, the DNA is TGTGCCAGCAGCTTCAACAGGGACTCCTACGAGCAGTACTTC. Encoded protein: CASSFNRDSYEQYF.

The gene calls are TRBV6-5 and TRBJ2-3; D gene ambiguous. CDR1 MNHEY and CDR2 SVGAGI come from the germline V gene. The CDR3 runs 11 residues. Trimming took off 0 bases at V and 5 bases at J, with 0 bases between the two ends. This CDR3 is CASSYSDTQYF. CDR3 bases: TGTGCCAGCAGTTACTCAGATACGCAGTATTTT.

The chain recombines TRBV7-9 with TRBJ2-2, with D maybe TRBD1 (6 bases). Germline values: CDR1 SEHNR, CDR2 FQNEAQ (reference sequence). Trimming shortened V by 5 bases and J by 5 bases, and 12 bases separated the two germline ends. The CDR3 is made up of 14 amino acids. CDR3 DNA sequence: TGTGCCAGCAGCCAACTAAGGGGGACCGGGGAGCTGTTTTTT. It yields the protein CASSQLRGTGELFF.

The chain is built from TRBV15 and TRBJ2-7; D possibly corresponds to TRBD1 (6 bases). Germline loops: CDR1 LNHNV, CDR2 YYDKDF (reference sequence). The CDR3 runs to 16 residues. V lost 5 bases and J 4 bases, leaving 21 bases between the germline ends. The CDR3 is CATSGNRDKGRYEQYF. The CDR3 nucleotides are TGTGCCACCAGCGGCAACCGGGACAAGGGAAGGTACGAGCAGTACTTC.

The chain carries TRBV19 and TRBJ1-2; D is unclear. Germline V lookup: CDR1 LNHDA, CDR2 SQIVND (reference sequence). This CDR3 region has 11 residues. The ends were cut back, 8 bases at V and 5 bases at J, with 9 bases in the middle. The CDR3 nucleotides read TGTGCCAGTCACAGTGGGTATGGCTACACCTTC. Translated: CASHSGYGYTF. The full variable domain, with the rest looked up from reference TRBV19 and TRBJ1-2, is DGGITQSPKYLFRKEGQNVTLSCEQNLNHDAMYWYRQDPGQGLRLIYYSQIVNDFQKGDIAEGYSVSREKKESFPLTVTSAQKNPTAFYLCASHSGYGYTFGSGTRLTVV.

The CDR3 sequence is CASSNWAVLYQPQHF. The CDR3 DNA reads TGTGCCAGCAGCAATTGGGCAGTTCTCTATCAGCCCCAGCATTTT. V gene TRBV21-1 combines with J gene TRBJ1-5; TRBD1 is the table's D call and was not checked against the DNA. TRBV21-1 is designated a pseudogene. The length of the CDR3 is 15 residues.

The chain links TRBV15 to TRBJ2-2, with D maybe TRBD2 (6 bases). With 1 base removed from V and 5 bases from J, the gap between germline ends came to 11 bases. The CDR3 has 15 residues. Germline lookup yields CDR1 LNHNV and CDR2 YYDKDF (reference sequence). The chain's CDR3 is CATSRGRDTTGELFF. The CDR3, as DNA: TGTGCCACCAGCAGAGGGCGGGATACGACCGGGGAGCTGTTTTTT. The full variable domain, in which reference TRBV15 and TRBJ2-2 provide the parts outside the CDR3, is DAMVIQNPRYQVTQFGKPVTLSCSQTLNHNVMYWYQQKSSQAPKLLFHYYDKDFNNEADTPDNFQSRRPNTSFCFLDIRSPGLGDTAMYLCATSRGRDTTGELFFGEGSRLTVL.

The chain has TRBV27 and TRBJ1-6, with a possible D match to TRBD1 (6 bases). Trimming stripped 7 bases from V and 7 bases from J, with 14 bases between. The CDR3 loop spans 14 amino acids. Germline V lookup: CDR1 MNHEY, CDR2 SMNVEV (reference sequence). The CDR3 DNA reads TGTGCCAGCAAGTTTAGACAGGACAATTCACCCCTCCACTTT. Protein sequence: CASKFRQDNSPLHF.

The chain combines TRBV19 with TRBJ2-3; 8 bases are a match to TRBD2. The CDR3 has 16 residues. Per the germline V gene, CDR1 is LNHDA and CDR2 is SQIVND (reference sequence). With V trimmed by 6 bases and J by 4 bases, 12 bases remained unmatched. CDR3 sequence: CASSSTGTRGSDTQYF. CDR3 nucleotide sequence: TGTGCCAGTAGCTCAACCGGGACTAGGGGTTCAGATACGCAGTATTTT.

The chain links TRBV6-1 to TRBJ1-3; D ambiguous. The CDR3 runs 14 residues. Germline CDR1 and CDR2: MNHNS and SASEGT. V shed 1 base and J shed 5 bases, with 9 bases lying between them. Here the CDR3 DNA reads TGTGCCAGCAGTGAAGGGCCCCGTCGAAACACCATATATTTT. Protein product: CASSEGPRRNTIYF.

This clone was detected only once. The chain has TRBV6-6 and TRBJ2-2; 8 positions match TRBD1. Trimming took 2 bases from V and 4 from J; bases not matched to a gene: 6. Per the germline V gene, CDR1 is MNHNY and CDR2 is SVGAGI (reference sequence). The length of the CDR3 is 16 residues. CDR3 sequence reads: CASSYQQGAGTGELFF. DNA for the CDR3: TGTGCCAGCAGTTACCAGCAGGGGGCCGGCACCGGGGAGCTGTTTTTT.

The genes are TRBV7-6 and TRBJ2-2, with D unresolved. This CDR3 comprises 15 residues. V lost 1 base, J lost 2 bases, and 8 bases lay in between. Germline loops: CDR1 SGHVS, CDR2 FNYEAQ. CDR3 nucleotide sequence: TGTGCCAGCAGCTTAGGCGTCTCCAACACCGGGGAGCTGTTTTTT. This encodes CASSLGVSNTGELFF. The variable domain in full, with the rest retrieved from reference TRBV7-6 and TRBJ2-2, is GAGVSQSPRYKVTKRGQDVALRCDPISGHVSLYWYRQALGQGPEFLTYFNYEAQQDKSGLPNDRFSAERPEGSISTLTIQRTEQRDSAMYRCASSLGVSNTGELFFGEGSRLTVL.

The V call is TRBV5-1, the J call TRBJ1-5; D possibly corresponds to TRBD1 (6 bases). V lost 4 bases and J lost 6, with 14 bases in between. The V gene's germline CDR1 is SGHRS and CDR2 YFSETQ. CDR3 length: 14 residues. The CDR3 sequence: CASSPRGGFQPQHF. DNA for the CDR3: TGCGCCAGCAGCCCCAGGGGTGGGTTTCAGCCCCAGCATTTT.

This clone was detected a few times. The chain joins TRBV5-4 to TRBJ2-5; TRBD1 might be the D (5 bases). This CDR3 contains 15 residues. Germline assignment: CDR1 SGHNT and CDR2 YYREEE (reference sequence). The germline V and J ends were trimmed by 3 bases and 2 bases, with 14 bases remaining between them. For the CDR3, the DNA is TGTGCCAGCAGCTCACCGGCAGGGTCGCAAGAGACCCAGTACTTC. Encoded protein: CASSSPAGSQETQYF.

The rearrangement joins TRBV29-1 to TRBJ2-5; D assignment may be TRBD1 or TRBD2 (5 bases each). From germline, CDR1 is SQVTM and CDR2 ANQGSEA. V shed 7 bases and J shed 1 base, with 10 bases lying between them. The CDR3 extends over 12 amino acids. The CDR3, as DNA: TGCAGCGAGGGACGGCTCCAAGAGACCCAGTACTTC. This codes for CSEGRLQETQYF.

For the CDR3, the DNA is TGTGCCAGCAGCCAAGATATACTAGCGGGAGCAGATACGCAGTATTTT. This sequence encodes CASSQDILAGADTQYF. The chain recombines TRBV14 with TRBJ2-3, with 11 bases lining up with TRBD2. The CDR3 loop spans 16 amino acids. The germline CDR1 and CDR2 sequences are SGHDN and FVKESK. The V segment lost 0 bases and the J segment 4 bases; nucleotides outside the gene matches: 3.

The chain combines TRBV5-1 with TRBJ1-3; D unclear. The ends were cut back, 0 bases at V and 4 bases at J, with 8 bases in the middle. The CDR3 runs to 14 residues. Germline CDR1 SGHRS, CDR2 YFSETQ. The CDR3 DNA follows: TGCGCCAGCAGCTTGGCTTCGGGCGGAAACACCATATATTTT. Its translation is CASSLASGGNTIYF.

The table lists this clone with a few counts. The genes are TRBV29-1 and TRBJ2-7; 8 nucleotides match TRBD2. The CDR3 spans 15 residues. Trimming removed 0 bases from V and 5 bases from J; junction bases left unmatched: 9. Germline V gene sequence: CDR1 SQVTM, CDR2 ANQGSEA. CDR3 protein: CSVEDPFAGGNEQYF. CDR3 in DNA: TGCAGCGTTGAAGATCCATTCGCGGGGGGCAACGAGCAGTACTTC.

The chain employs TRBV30 and TRBJ2-3; 8 bases agree with TRBD2. This CDR3 spans 13 amino acids. The V gene's germline CDR1 is GTSNPN and CDR2 SVGIG (reference sequence). CDR3 residues: CAFSGTSTDTQYF. The CDR3 region has the DNA TGTGCTTTTAGCGGGACTAGCACAGATACGCAGTATTTT.

CDR3 coding DNA: TGTGCCATCAGTGAGTTAACAGGTCGAGGCTACACCTTC. Protein: CAISELTGRGYTF. This rearrangement joins TRBV10-3 to TRBJ1-2, with D possibly being TRBD1 (5 bases). Trimming removed 1 base at V and 8 bases at J, with 11 bases between. Germline loops: CDR1 ENHRY, CDR2 SYGVKD. The CDR3 loop spans 13 amino acids.

This chain links TRBV2 with TRBJ2-3; D gene unclear. Germline V gene sequence: CDR1 SNHLY, CDR2 FYNNEI. This CDR3 spans 11 amino acids. Trimming removed 5 bases at V and 4 bases at J, with 4 bases between. The CDR3 DNA is TGTGCCAGCAGTAGCGCAGATACGCAGTATTTT. This gives the protein CASSSADTQYF.

Only a few counts were recorded for this clone. This chain joins TRBV6-1 and TRBJ1-1; D not resolved. CDR3 length: 12 residues. V shed 7 bases and J shed 3 bases, with 9 bases lying between them. Germline assignment: CDR1 MNHNS and CDR2 SASEGT. The CDR3 sequence is CASTPMDTEAFF. The CDR3 DNA reads TGTGCCAGCACCCCTATGGACACTGAAGCTTTCTTT.

The chain links TRBV28 to TRBJ1-2, with 11 bases lining up with TRBD1. This CDR3 has 18 amino acids. CDR1 is MDHEN, CDR2 SYDVKM, per germline. Germline trimming cut 5 bases from V and 5 bases from J; bases unmatched to any gene: 16. CDR3 nucleotides: TGTGCCAGCAGTGGGGGTAACGCGGGACAGGGGGAGCGTTATGGCTACACCTTC. Translated, it gives CASSGGNAGQGERYGYTF.

This clone has just one count. CDR3 loop: CASSLAGGGDEQYF. The CDR3 nucleotides are TGTGCCAGCAGTCTAGCGGGAGGGGGGGATGAGCAGTACTTC. The chain uses TRBV27 and TRBJ2-7; TRBD2 agrees at 12 bases. The V and J ends lost 5 bases and 7 bases, in that order; junction bases with no gene match: 6. CDR1 is MNHEY, CDR2 SMNVEV, per germline (reference sequence). CDR3 length equals 14 residues.

The chain carries TRBV2 and TRBJ1-5, with D maybe TRBD1 (5 bases). CDR3 length: 16 amino acids. V lost 1 base, J lost 8 bases, and 18 bases lay in between. Germline loops: CDR1 SNHLY, CDR2 FYNNEI. CDR3 residues: CASSEGVVGLGEPQHF. CDR3 in DNA: TGTGCCAGCAGTGAAGGTGTCGTGGGGCTTGGTGAGCCCCAGCATTTT.